This T cell receptor beta chain was sequenced for a study of T-cell memory formation after mild COVID-19. Study background: Clusters of TCRs were largely donor specific. General study points: Memory from before infection featured some responding clones, which suggests cross-reactive memory joined. Contracting clones, day 15 to 85, had balanced CD4/CD8, and later expanders favored CD4+.

A remark on this clonotype: Its antigen is undetermined.

The CDR3 totals 12 residues. The ends were cut back, 2 bases at V and 3 bases at J, with 4 bases in the middle. The germline V gene has CDR1 MNHEY and CDR2 SVGEGT. TCRdb fed the 5' RACE reads into MiXCR, producing one record per CDR3 protein. The data contain roughly 89,000 distinct CDR3 sequences, more than 10% of them seen just once; the ten biggest clones take up roughly a quarter. Material for sequencing was PBMCs or a T cell subset sorted from them (not recorded which). The sequence was obtained from an adult woman who had mild COVID-19 (a few samples of this study predate the infection). Cell type and time point are not known. The rearrangement links TRBV6-2 or TRBV6-3 to TRBJ1-1; D unresolved. The CDR3 nucleotides are TGTGCCAGCAGTTACATGGACACTGAAGCTTTCTTT. It encodes CASSYMDTEAFF.